This paragraph covers one TCR beta chain sequence. Generated by immunoSEQ multiplex PCR, the TCRdb table keeps only in-frame clones and is missing some. Among roughly 150,000 clones listed, 85% to 90% were seen once. The entry originates in a study of control samples from healthy donors and cancer patients. In germline, CDR1 is SGHVS, CDR2 FNYEAQ. CDR3 size: 16 residues. Trimming pared 4 bases from V and 9 bases from J, leaving 25 bases between. V is TRBV7-6 and J is TRBJ2-7; tentatively, D is TRBD2 (5 bases). This clonotype originated in a man younger than 30 in good health. The source material was blood. The DNA of the CDR3 is TGTGCCAGCAGCTCCGCCGGGGTAGTGGCCGGCTCACTGCAGTACTTC. Its protein product is CASSSAGVVAGSLQYF. Full variable domain (outside the CDR3, taken from reference TRBV7-6 and TRBJ2-7): GAGVSQSPRYKVTKRGQDVALRCDPISGHVSLYWYRQALGQGPEFLTYFNYEAQQDKSGLPNDRFSAERPEGSISTLTIQRTEQRDSAMYRCASSSAGVVAGSLQYFGPGTRLTVT.